This TCR beta chain was profiled in a study of OX40 agonist ivuxolimab in advanced cancers. Whole-study context: Melanoma, hepatocellular carcinoma, head and neck or renal cell cancer occurred in dose-escalation patients. Partial responses were achieved by three patients, one with hepatocellular carcinoma and two with cutaneous melanoma. Study-wide results and caveats: In the 0.1 to 3.0 mg/kg range, CD4+ and CD8+ blood T cells had expanded clonally by week 6. Those patients achieving a partial response at 0.1-3.0 mg/kg showed among the lowest clonal expansion.

Sequencing was performed with immunoSEQ multiplex PCR; in TCRdb, only in-frame clones are kept and a portion is missing. The sample consists of over 80,000 clones, under 90% of them appearing once. V was clipped by 5 bases and J by 8 bases; unmatched bases: 10. Germline CDR1 and CDR2: GTSNPN and SVGIG (reference sequence). The CDR3 consists of 13 residues. A single count supports this clone. As yet, its antigen is unknown. The sequencing used CD4+ or CD8+ T cells sorted from blood, collected in a trial of the OX40 agonist ivuxolimab. The source is an adult with an advanced solid tumor such as melanoma, head and neck, liver or kidney cancer. The chain recombines TRBV30 with TRBJ2-3, with 7 bases identical to TRBD2. CDR3 protein: CAWSRASGSTQYF. As DNA, the CDR3 is TGTGCCTGGTCGCGGGCTAGCGGTAGTACGCAGTATTTT.